This T cell receptor beta chain appears in the sequencing data of a study of blood T cell repertoires in COVID-19. CDR1 SGHRS and CDR2 YFSETQ come from the germline V gene. CDR3 length equals 13 residues. Unmatched junction bases numbered 5, after V lost 6 bases and J lost 5 bases. Assay used: immunoSEQ multiplex PCR; TCRdb lists only in-frame clones, some missing. Of some 190,000 clones detected, 84% appear once; the ten largest clones hold roughly 7.6%. This receptor was identified in a woman of 80 years or more with COVID-19, enrolled during active disease. V is TRBV5-1 and J is TRBJ2-1, with 7 bases lining up with TRBD1. Sequencing was performed on peripheral blood. CDR3 in amino acids: CASTSGQHNEQFF. In DNA form, the CDR3 reads TGCGCCAGCACCTCGGGACAGCACAATGAGCAGTTCTTC.